This paragraph reports one TCR beta chain. Its cognate antigen is unknown. This CDR3 has 17 residues. Germline-derived CDR1 and CDR2 are SEHNR and FQNEAQ (reference sequence). Trimming took 5 bases from V and 0 from J, leaving 17 bases between them. This specimen comes from a study of radiotherapy plus CTLA-4 blockade in lung cancer. Whole-study context: Among enrolled patients, less than 20% responded and about 34% achieved disease control. General observations from the study: The best predictor of response was reported to be early blood T cell clone dynamics, with interferon-beta. TCR clones originating in tumors grew in number in blood after radiotherapy plus ipilimumab.

Repertoires were generated with immunoSEQ multiplex PCR, while TCRdb's copy carries only in-frame clones and drops some. The sample yields roughly 90,000 clones, 55% to 75% seen once. CTLA-4 blockade with ipilimumab, together with focal radiation, was given to patients with chemo-refractory metastatic non-small-cell lung cancer. The rearrangement joins TRBV7-9 to TRBJ1-3; D unclear. The source is a human donor with non-small cell lung cancer that progressed on radiotherapy plus ipilimumab. The sample was peripheral blood, taken from a patient treated with radiotherapy plus ipilimumab. CDR3 DNA: TGTGCCAGCAGCCCTGATCGACACACGTCCTCTGGAAACACCATATATTTT. This gives the protein CASSPDRHTSSGNTIYF.